The clone carrying this T cell receptor (beta chain) appeared many times. The V and J ends lost 4 bases and 2 bases respectively, with 13 bases between them. The germline gives CDR1 SGHDN, CDR2 FVKESK. The CDR3 consists of 15 residues. The entry originates in a study of identical twins. A universal primer site came from template switching; cDNA carried unique molecular identifiers. TCRdb passed the 5' RACE reads through MiXCR, listing each CDR3 protein once. This repertoire shows around 370,000 distinct CDR3 sequences, around 9.7% found once; its top ten account for approximately 8.9%. The V call is TRBV14, the J call TRBJ2-3; no definite D call. The sequenced material came from naive T cells sorted from blood. This sequence originates from a woman in her forties or fifties in good health. DNA of the CDR3: TGTGCCAGCAGCCGAAGAAGACTGCCCACAGATACGCAGTATTTT. It translates to CASSRRRLPTDTQYF. Variable domain in full (rest from reference TRBV14 and TRBJ2-3): EAGVTQFPSHSVIEKGQTVTLRCDPISGHDNLYWYRRVMGKEIKFLLHFVKESKQDESGMPNNRFLAERTGGTYSTLKVQPAELEDSGVYFCASSRRRLPTDTQYFGPGTRLTVL.